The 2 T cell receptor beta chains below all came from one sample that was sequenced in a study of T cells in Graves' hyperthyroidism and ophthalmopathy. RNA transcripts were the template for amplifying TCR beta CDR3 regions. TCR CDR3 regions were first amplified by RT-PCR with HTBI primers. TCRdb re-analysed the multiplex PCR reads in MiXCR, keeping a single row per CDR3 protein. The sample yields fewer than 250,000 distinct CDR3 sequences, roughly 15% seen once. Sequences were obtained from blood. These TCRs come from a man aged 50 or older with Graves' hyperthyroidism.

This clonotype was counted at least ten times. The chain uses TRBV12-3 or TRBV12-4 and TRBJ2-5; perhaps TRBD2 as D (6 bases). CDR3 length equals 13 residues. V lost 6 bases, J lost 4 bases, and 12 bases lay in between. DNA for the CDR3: TGTGCCAGCAGCGGGAGTATAGTAGAGACCCAGTACTTC. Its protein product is CASSGSIVETQYF.

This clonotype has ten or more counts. In nucleotides, the CDR3 is TGTGCCATCAGTACCTCGCGGGAGCAGGAGACCCAGTACTTC. It yields the protein CAISTSREQETQYF. The chain uses TRBV10-3 and TRBJ2-5, with TRBD2 identical over 7 bases. The CDR3 has 14 amino acids. V shed 5 bases and J 5 bases; nucleotides not matched to a gene: 8. The germline V gene encodes CDR1 ENHRY and CDR2 SYGVKD.